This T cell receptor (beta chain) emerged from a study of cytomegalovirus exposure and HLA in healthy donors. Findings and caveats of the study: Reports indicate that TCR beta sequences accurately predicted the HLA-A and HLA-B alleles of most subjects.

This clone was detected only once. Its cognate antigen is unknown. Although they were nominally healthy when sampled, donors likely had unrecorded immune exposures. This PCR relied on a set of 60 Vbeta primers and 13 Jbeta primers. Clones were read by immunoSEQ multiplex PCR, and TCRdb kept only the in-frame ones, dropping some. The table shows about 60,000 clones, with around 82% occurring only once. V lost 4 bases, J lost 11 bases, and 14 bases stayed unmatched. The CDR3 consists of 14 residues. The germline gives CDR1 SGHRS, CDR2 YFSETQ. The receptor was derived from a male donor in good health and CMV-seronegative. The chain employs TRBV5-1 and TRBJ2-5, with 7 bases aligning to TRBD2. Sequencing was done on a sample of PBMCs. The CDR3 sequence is CASSPSDPGGEQYF. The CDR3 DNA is TGCGCCAGCAGCCCATCGGACCCTGGGGGGGAGCAGTACTTC.